A single T cell receptor (beta chain) is shown here with its context. The target antigen is unknown. The data stem from a study of OX40 agonist ivuxolimab in advanced cancers. The table came from immunoSEQ multiplex PCR; TCRdb's copy has only in-frame clones and leaves some out. Of roughly 70,000 clones detected, approximately 86% appear once; the ten largest clones hold around 2%. CDR1 is SGHNT and CDR2 is YYREEE in the germline V gene (reference sequence). The V end lost 1 base, the J end lost 5 bases, and 17 bases lay between the germline ends. The CDR3 length is 16 residues. Findings of the study overall: Expansion of clones was among the lowest in partial responders at 0.1-3.0 mg/kg.

The material was CD4+ or CD8+ T cells sorted from blood, obtained in a trial of the OX40 agonist ivuxolimab. The clonotype comes from an adult with an advanced solid tumor such as melanoma, head and neck, liver or kidney cancer. The V and J genes are TRBV5-4 and TRBJ2-3; a possible D gene is TRBD2 (6 bases). CDR3 loop: CASSLFRLGGRDTQYF. For the CDR3, the DNA is TGTGCCAGCAGCTTGTTTAGGTTGGGAGGCCGAGATACGCAGTATTTT.